The subject of this entry is one T cell receptor beta chain. These data come from a study of T-cell memory formation after mild COVID-19. Background on the study: Largely donor-specific sequence clusters came from two donors.

TCRdb re-called the 5' RACE reads with MiXCR, one entry per CDR3 protein. In the table there are roughly 500,000 distinct CDR3 sequences, around 21% of which are singletons. V lost 6 bases, J lost 5 bases, and 3 bases lay in between. Germline V gene data show CDR1 as SEHNR and CDR2 as FQNEAQ (reference sequence). The length of the CDR3 is 10 residues. Sequenced sample: PBMCs or a T cell subset sorted from them (not recorded which). The clonotype was recovered from an adult woman who had mild COVID-19 (a few samples of this study predate the infection). Cell type and time point are not known. This chain joins TRBV7-9 and TRBJ2-3, with D uncertain. The CDR3 protein is CASRGDTQYF. DNA for the CDR3: TGTGCCAGCAGAGGAGATACGCAGTATTTT.